Below are 4 T cell receptor beta chains sequenced from a single sample in a study of identical twins. TCRdb called the 5' RACE reads again in MiXCR, with one record for every CDR3 protein. The data show some 1,600,000 distinct CDR3 sequences, about 32% seen once. Sample: cord blood. All receptors come from a newborn girl in good health.

A few counts support this clonotype. The CDR3: CSASPLPGTSETQYF. The CDR3 DNA is TGCAGTGCTAGCCCGCTTCCGGGAACCTCGGAGACCCAGTACTTC. This chain uses TRBV20-1 with TRBJ2-5; D possibly corresponds to TRBD2 (5 bases). Germline assignment: CDR1 DFQATT and CDR2 SNEGSKA (reference sequence). V was shortened by 3 bases and J by 5 bases, with 19 bases between the two germline ends. The CDR3 has 15 amino acids.

The table lists this clonotype with a few counts. The chain joins TRBV3-1 to TRBJ2-5; tentatively, D is TRBD1 (6 bases). The V gene's germline CDR1 is LGHDT and CDR2 YNNKEL (reference sequence). The CDR3 consists of 16 residues. The germline V and J ends were trimmed by 2 bases and 5 bases, with 18 bases remaining between them. CDR3 region: CASSQFYGGPPETQYF. The CDR3 DNA sequence: TGTGCCAGCAGCCAATTTTATGGGGGCCCTCCGGAGACCCAGTACTTC.

This clonotype was seen at least ten times. V usage is TRBV18 and J usage is TRBJ2-3; tentative D call: TRBD2 (5 bases). The CDR3 is made up of 13 amino acids. Trimming cost V 1 base and J 4 bases, with 6 bases left between them. CDR1 KGHSH and CDR2 LQKENI come from the germline V gene. CDR3 region: CASSPRGPDTQYF. CDR3 bases: TGTGCCAGCTCACCACGAGGGCCAGATACGCAGTATTTT.

The chain carries TRBV20-1 and TRBJ2-7; a weak D match, TRBD1 (5 bases). V dropped 3 bases and J dropped 3 bases, with 21 bases sitting between them. The CDR3 totals 16 residues. Germline assignment: CDR1 DFQATT and CDR2 SNEGSKA (reference sequence). The CDR3 is CSASQWSFGAIYEQYF. CDR3 bases: TGCAGTGCTAGTCAGTGGTCATTTGGGGCCATCTACGAGCAGTACTTC.